A single sample is the source of the 8 T cell receptor beta chains below, sequenced in a study of early T cells in non-severe SARS-CoV-2 infection. MiXCR was run by TCRdb on the 5' RACE reads, yielding one entry per CDR3 protein. The top ten clones hold about 14% of a sample with about 33,000 distinct CDR3 sequences, over 4.5% of them seen once. The sample taken for sequencing was whole blood. These receptors were taken from an adult who was a healthcare worker with PCR-confirmed SARS-CoV-2 infection or an uninfected control (not recorded which).

This clonotype was seen ten or more times. The gene calls are TRBV12-3 or TRBV12-4 and TRBJ2-1, with D maybe TRBD1 (6 bases). This CDR3 contains 13 residues. V lost 4 bases, J lost 6 bases, and 10 bases lay in between. CDR3 in amino acids: CASSSTGTNEQFF. The CDR3 coding sequence is TGTGCCAGCAGTTCGACAGGCACCAATGAGCAGTTCTTC.

This clonotype was seen repeatedly, ten times or more. This chain joins TRBV3-1 and TRBJ2-7; TRBD2 aligns across 7 bases. V shed 1 base and J 6 bases; nucleotides not matched to a gene: 9. Germline values: CDR1 LGHDT, CDR2 YNNKEL (reference sequence). This CDR3 is 15 amino acids long. The CDR3 region is CASSQVPGLGGEQYF. The CDR3, as DNA: TGTGCCAGCAGCCAAGTTCCCGGACTAGGCGGCGAGCAGTACTTC.

This clonotype was detected ten times or more. This chain joins TRBV20-1 and TRBJ1-5, with a possible D match to TRBD1 (6 bases). Germline values: CDR1 DFQATT, CDR2 SNEGSKA (reference sequence). The CDR3 consists of 13 residues. Trimming stripped 4 bases from V and 5 bases from J, with 12 bases between. CDR3: CSAKQGRDQPQHF. For the CDR3, the DNA is TGCAGTGCTAAACAGGGTAGGGATCAGCCCCAGCATTTT.

A few counts support this clonotype. The V gene is TRBV6-6, the J gene TRBJ1-5, with unresolved D. CDR3 size: 13 residues. Trimming removed 8 bases from V and 0 bases from J, with 8 bases in between. CDR1 is MNHNY, CDR2 SVGAGI, per germline (reference sequence). As DNA, the CDR3 is TGTGCCAGCTCCAGAGATAGCAATCAGCCCCAGCATTTT. The encoded protein is CASSRDSNQPQHF.

The CDR3 protein is CSARKGEPYEQYF. For the CDR3, the DNA is TGCAGTGCTAGAAAGGGTGAACCCTACGAGCAGTACTTC. The chain employs TRBV20-1 and TRBJ2-7; D call uncertain. CDR1 is DFQATT and CDR2 is SNEGSKA in the germline V gene (reference sequence). This CDR3 has 13 residues. V shed 2 bases and J shed 2 bases, with 10 bases lying between them.

This clonotype was counted a few times. V usage is TRBV7-2 and J usage is TRBJ1-6; D is unresolved. CDR1 and CDR2 (germline): SGHTA, FQGNSA. V was cut by 5 bases and J by 10 bases, with 15 bases left in between. The CDR3 covers 14 residues. In DNA form, the CDR3 reads TGTGCCAGCAGCCCCCCTGGAGGTCGGTCACCCCTCCACTTT. Encoded protein: CASSPPGGRSPLHF.

This clonotype was recorded many times. The chain recombines TRBV7-3 with TRBJ2-5; possibly TRBD2 for D (6 bases). Trimming stripped 5 bases from V and 7 bases from J, with 14 bases between. This CDR3 has 13 residues. CDR1 and CDR2 (germline): SGHTA, FQGTGA. This chain's CDR3 is CASSADPRGTQYF. DNA for the CDR3: TGTGCCAGCAGCGCGGACCCGCGGGGGACCCAGTACTTC.

In this sample, this clonotype turned up many times. The V and J genes are TRBV19 and TRBJ1-5; no reliable D call. V lost 4 bases to trimming and J lost 2 bases, with 12 bases between them. This CDR3 comprises 15 residues. Per the germline V gene, CDR1 is LNHDA and CDR2 is SQIVND (reference sequence). Written as DNA, the CDR3 is TGTGCCAGTAGTAACATTCCTAGGGGCAATCAGCCCCAGCATTTT. This encodes CASSNIPRGNQPQHF.